The 31 T cell receptor beta chains reported below all come from one sample, sequenced in a study of T cell responses to AZD1222 COVID-19 vaccine. Sequencing used immunoSEQ multiplex PCR; TCRdb keeps in-frame clones, though not all of them. The table includes about 140,000 clones, 92% detected once. The sequencing here drew on peripheral blood, taken 28 days after the second AZD1222 dose. The receptors come from an adult who received the AZD1222 COVID-19 vaccine.

CDR3 in DNA: TGCGCCAGCAGCTTGGCCCAAGATGAACAGGGGTGGGACTATGGCTACACCTTC. It specifies CASSLAQDEQGWDYGYTF. The rearrangement joins TRBV5-1 to TRBJ1-2; TRBD1 agrees at 7 bases. Germline V lookup: CDR1 SGHRS, CDR2 YFSETQ. V was clipped by 0 bases and J by 3 bases; unmatched bases: 14. This CDR3 is 18 amino acids long.

The J gene is TRBJ1-4, the V gene TRBV18; D unclear. The germline gives CDR1 KGHSH, CDR2 LQKENI. CDR3 size: 14 residues. Trimming took 2 bases from V and 1 from J, leaving 5 bases between them. The DNA of the CDR3 is TGTGCCAGCTCACCAAGGGAAACTAATGAAAAACTGTTTTTT. It translates to CASSPRETNEKLFF.

This rearrangement joins TRBV7-8 to TRBJ2-1, with 12 bases aligning to TRBD2. Germline CDR1 and CDR2: SGHVS and FQNEAQ. The CDR3 is made up of 13 amino acids. V lost 1 base, J lost 15 bases, and 4 bases stayed unmatched. The CDR3 loop is CASSLGLAGGLFF. Here the CDR3 DNA reads TGTGCCAGCAGCTTAGGGCTAGCGGGGGGGTTGTTCTTC.

The chain combines TRBV7-8 with TRBJ2-1, with 12 bases identical to TRBD1. V lost 8 bases to trimming and J lost 8 bases; unmatched junction nucleotides: 4. The CDR3 sequence is 13 residues long. Germline loops: CDR1 SGHVS, CDR2 FQNEAQ. CDR3 loop: CASLRDRGHEQFF. The CDR3 nucleotides are TGTGCCAGCCTCCGGGACAGGGGGCATGAGCAGTTCTTC.

The chain has TRBV29-1 and TRBJ2-3; D tentatively fits TRBD1 or TRBD2 (5 bases each). Trimming stripped 7 bases from V and 2 bases from J, with 13 bases between. CDR1 is SQVTM, CDR2 ANQGSEA, per germline. This CDR3 has 13 residues. CDR3 loop: CSATAGTTDTQYF. Here the CDR3 DNA reads TGCAGCGCGACCGCCGGGACCACAGATACGCAGTATTTT.

CDR3 protein: CASSPRASGAPGYNEQFF. In DNA, the CDR3 is TGTGCCAGCAGCCCCCGGGCTAGCGGGGCCCCCGGGTACAATGAGCAGTTCTTC. The V call is TRBV11-2, the J call TRBJ2-1; 9 bases are a match to TRBD2. This CDR3 region has 18 residues. V gave up 5 bases and J gave up 4 bases; unmatched junction bases: 15. The germline V gene has CDR1 SGHAT and CDR2 FQNNGV.

This chain links TRBV19 with TRBJ2-3, with 7 bases identical to TRBD1. The V segment lost 1 base and the J segment 5 bases; nucleotides outside the gene matches: 3. Germline assignment: CDR1 LNHDA and CDR2 SQIVND (reference sequence). CDR3 length: 14 residues. The CDR3 DNA reads as TGTGCCAGTAGTATAGCGGCAGGGGGAGATACGCAGTATTTT. It yields the protein CASSIAAGGDTQYF.

This chain joins TRBV4-1 and TRBJ1-1; a possible D gene is TRBD1 (5 bases). From germline, CDR1 is MGHRA and CDR2 YSYEKL. Trimming left V 4 bases short and J 5 bases short, with 17 bases between. CDR3 size: 15 residues. CDR3 nucleotide sequence: TGCGCCAGCAGCCCTTCGGACACTCCGGGGACTGAAGCTTTCTTT. It yields the protein CASSPSDTPGTEAFF.

The V call is TRBV5-6, the J call TRBJ1-2, with TRBD1 as a possible D gene (5 bases). Trimming cost V 4 bases and J 5 bases, with 12 bases left between them. Germline values: CDR1 SGHDT, CDR2 YYEEEE. The CDR3 runs to 13 residues. The CDR3 nucleotides read TGTGCCAGCAGCGTCCTACGGGGGTATGGCTACACCTTC. Protein sequence: CASSVLRGYGYTF.

J is TRBJ2-1 and V is TRBV6-6; D ambiguous. CDR3 length: 12 amino acids. Germline values: CDR1 MNHNY, CDR2 SVGAGI (reference sequence). The V end was cut by 7 bases, the J end by 5 bases, with 9 bases between. The CDR3 region has the DNA TGTGCCAGCACGGCAGATCACAATGAGCAGTTCTTC. Encoded protein: CASTADHNEQFF.

The chain combines TRBV10-3 with TRBJ2-1; 9 bases are a match to TRBD2. CDR1 is ENHRY, CDR2 SYGVKD, per germline. This CDR3 contains 16 residues. The trim removed 2 bases at V and 9 bases at J, leaving 11 bases unmatched. Written as DNA, the CDR3 is TGTGCCATCAGTGAGCTTCTAGCGGGGAGCCTGGGTGAGCAGTTCTTC. Protein sequence: CAISELLAGSLGEQFF.

V is TRBV7-3 and J is TRBJ2-1, with 12 bases matching TRBD2. V gave up 5 bases and J gave up 3 bases; unmatched junction bases: 5. CDR1 is SGHTA and CDR2 is FQGTGA in the germline V gene. This CDR3 is 16 amino acids long. The CDR3 loop reads CASSPKTSGGYNEQFF. CDR3 DNA sequence: TGTGCCAGCAGCCCGAAGACTAGCGGGGGCTACAATGAGCAGTTCTTC.

The chain is built from TRBV5-1 and TRBJ1-2; D may be TRBD1 (6 bases). CDR1 SGHRS and CDR2 YFSETQ come from the germline V gene. V was shortened by 6 bases and J by 6 bases, with 18 bases between the two germline ends. This CDR3 has 14 amino acids. CDR3 bases: TGCGCCAGCACCAGCCAGGGGTCGGCGGATGGCTACACCTTC. Translated, it gives CASTSQGSADGYTF.

This clone has just a few counts. The rearrangement uses TRBV29-1 and TRBJ1-1; weak D call: TRBD1 (5 bases). The V gene lost 2 bases and the J gene lost 12 bases, with 13 bases spanning the gap. Germline loops: CDR1 SQVTM, CDR2 ANQGSEA. The CDR3 covers 11 residues. The DNA of the CDR3 is TGCAGCGTTGAAAGGGGACTTCTAACTTTCTTT. It specifies CSVERGLLTFF.

This clone was found once. The V and J genes are TRBV7-9 and TRBJ2-1, with TRBD2 identical over 7 bases. Looked up from germline, CDR1 is SEHNR and CDR2 is FQNEAQ (reference sequence). V was pared by 5 bases and J by 8 bases, with 12 bases of the junction left unmatched. This CDR3 comprises 15 residues. Here the CDR3 reads CASSPWGGTLDEQFF. In DNA, the CDR3 is TGTGCCAGCAGCCCTTGGGGAGGGACCTTGGATGAGCAGTTCTTC.

The chain recombines TRBV4-1 with TRBJ2-1, with D hard to call. Trimming took 2 bases from V and 3 from J, leaving 11 bases between them. Germline CDR1 reads MGHRA; CDR2 reads YSYEKL. This CDR3 comprises 15 residues. CDR3 loop: CASSQTPLLYNEQFF. The DNA for the CDR3 is TGCGCCAGCAGCCAAACCCCGTTACTCTACAATGAGCAGTTCTTC.

The chain combines TRBV19 with TRBJ2-7, with D possibly TRBD2 on 5 matching bases. Trimming took off 1 base at V and 5 bases at J, with 18 bases between the two ends. The CDR3 has 16 amino acids. CDR1 LNHDA and CDR2 SQIVND come from the germline V gene (reference sequence). The CDR3: CASSIVRVLAMHEQYF. CDR3 coding DNA: TGTGCCAGTAGTATAGTGAGGGTCCTGGCCATGCACGAGCAGTACTTC.

This clone appeared a single time. The chain couples TRBV5-6 to TRBJ2-1, with 12 bases matching TRBD2. This CDR3 comprises 15 residues. Germline-derived CDR1 and CDR2 are SGHDT and YYEEEE. V was clipped by 4 bases and J by 4 bases; unmatched bases: 3. Here the CDR3 reads CASSTGTSGYNEQFF. Written as DNA, the CDR3 is TGTGCCAGCAGCACCGGGACTAGCGGGTACAATGAGCAGTTCTTC. Variable domain in full (rest from reference TRBV5-6 and TRBJ2-1): DAGVTQSPTHLIKTRGQQVTLRCSPKSGHDTVSWYQQALGQGPQFIFQYYEEEERQRGNFPDRFSGHQFPNYSSELNVNALLLGDSALYLCASSTGTSGYNEQFFGPGTRLTVL.

The V call is TRBV19, the J call TRBJ1-6, with no clear D. Trimming removed 7 bases from V and 0 bases from J, with 7 bases in between. This CDR3 spans 14 amino acids. Per germline, CDR1 LNHDA and CDR2 SQIVND (reference sequence). The CDR3 is CASTQSSYNSPLHF. In nucleotides, the CDR3 is TGTGCCAGTACCCAGAGCTCCTATAATTCACCCCTCCACTTT.

The chain has TRBV4-1 and TRBJ2-1; D possibly corresponds to TRBD1 (5 bases). V shed 6 bases and J shed 2 bases, with 14 bases lying between them. The CDR3 has 15 residues. Germline values: CDR1 MGHRA, CDR2 YSYEKL. CDR3 sequence reads: CASSKGLGAYNEQFF. CDR3 in DNA: TGCGCCAGCAGTAAGGGGCTAGGGGCCTACAATGAGCAGTTCTTC.

The DNA of the CDR3 is TGTGCCAGCAGTAATAACTATGGCTACACCTTC. Protein: CASSNNYGYTF. V usage is TRBV6-6 and J usage is TRBJ1-2; no clear D gene. CDR1 and CDR2 (germline): MNHNY, SVGAGI (reference sequence). Trimming took 5 bases from V and 1 from J, leaving 2 bases between them. The CDR3 contains 11 residues.

This chain connects TRBV19 to TRBJ1-5; no definite D call. The CDR3 loop spans 12 amino acids. V shed 7 bases and J shed 4 bases, with 8 bases lying between them. From germline, CDR1 is LNHDA and CDR2 SQIVND (reference sequence). For the CDR3, the DNA is TGTGCCAGTATGGAGGTTAATCAGCCCCAGCATTTT. It yields the protein CASMEVNQPQHF.

The chain links TRBV10-3 to TRBJ1-2; D might be TRBD1 (5 bases). V gave up 3 bases and J gave up 4 bases, with 9 bases separating them. CDR3 length: 13 amino acids. The germline V gene has CDR1 ENHRY and CDR2 SYGVKD. This chain's CDR3 is CAISEGARYGYTF. The CDR3 DNA reads as TGTGCCATCAGTGAAGGGGCCCGCTATGGCTACACCTTC.

The chain is built from TRBV3-1 (or the pseudogene TRBV3-2) and TRBJ2-1; 7 bases are shared with TRBD1. V shed 6 bases and J 4 bases; nucleotides not matched to a gene: 12. CDR1 LGHDT and CDR2 YNNKEL come from the germline V gene (reference sequence). The CDR3 sequence is 16 residues long. CDR3 DNA: TGTGCCAGCAGATCCCACCGGACAGGACTTTACAATGAGCAGTTCTTC. It yields the protein CASRSHRTGLYNEQFF.

This chain uses TRBV29-1 with TRBJ1-4, with 8 bases aligning to TRBD1. V shed 4 bases, J shed 8 bases, and the junction held 6 bases outside the gene matches. The CDR3 sequence is 13 residues long. Per germline, CDR1 SQVTM and CDR2 ANQGSEA. CDR3 protein: CSVGLTGEEKLFF. CDR3 sequence (DNA): TGCAGCGTTGGTCTGACAGGGGAAGAAAAACTGTTTTTT.

This clone was observed a single time. The chain has TRBV7-2 and TRBJ1-1, with 7 bases identical to TRBD1. CDR1 is SGHTA and CDR2 is FQGNSA in the germline V gene. This CDR3 contains 14 residues. V dropped 5 bases and J dropped 1; count of bases not matched to a gene: 4. CDR3 amino acids: CASSPGTANTEAFF. The CDR3, as DNA: TGTGCCAGCAGCCCTGGGACAGCGAACACTGAAGCTTTCTTT. Combining the CDR3 with reference TRBV7-2 and TRBJ1-1 gives the whole variable domain GAGVSQSPSNKVTEKGKDVELRCDPISGHTALYWYRQSLGQGLEFLIYFQGNSAPDKSGLPSDRFSAERTGGSVSTLTIQRTQQEDSAVYLCASSPGTANTEAFFGQGTRLTVV.

The chain carries TRBV7-9 and TRBJ1-1, with a tentative D call TRBD1 (6 bases). Germline values: CDR1 SEHNR, CDR2 FQNEAQ (reference sequence). Trimming left V 5 bases short and J 7 bases short, with 14 bases between. There are 13 residues in the CDR3. CDR3 loop: CASSRNKDSEAFF. The CDR3 DNA reads TGTGCCAGCAGCCGGAATAAGGACAGTGAAGCTTTCTTT.

The rearrangement links TRBV23-1 to TRBJ2-7; D is uncertain. TRBV23-1 is given ORF status, its function remaining uncertain. The ends were cut back, 8 bases at V and 0 bases at J, with 17 bases in the middle. The CDR3 totals 15 residues. The CDR3 region is CASQDPLDRSYEQYF. The CDR3 DNA reads as TGCGCCAGCCAAGACCCCTTGGACCGCTCCTACGAGCAGTACTTC.

This chain links TRBV5-4 with TRBJ2-2; no clear D. The CDR3 runs 14 residues. The V end lost 4 bases, the J end lost 6 bases, and 13 bases lay between the germline ends. Germline lookup yields CDR1 SGHNT and CDR2 YYREEE (reference sequence). In nucleotides, the CDR3 is TGTGCCAGCAGCCAAGATCTCTTATCCGGGGAGCTGTTTTTT. This encodes CASSQDLLSGELFF.

The chain carries TRBV5-1 and TRBJ1-2; the match to TRBD1 covers 8 bases. The CDR3 totals 15 residues. In germline, CDR1 is SGHRS, CDR2 YFSETQ. Losses at the gene ends were 0 bases for V and 8 bases for J; bases not matched to a gene: 9. Here the CDR3 DNA reads TGCGCCAGCAGCTTGGGTACAGGGGGATTTGAAGGCTACACCTTC. It yields the protein CASSLGTGGFEGYTF. The whole variable domain, filled in from reference TRBV5-1 and TRBJ1-2, reads KAGVTQTPRYLIKTRGQQVTLSCSPISGHRSVSWYQQTPGQGLQFLFEYFSETQRNKGNFPGRFSGRQFSNSRSEMNVSTLELGDSALYLCASSLGTGGFEGYTFGSGTRLTVV.

The chain links TRBV7-3 to TRBJ1-1, with TRBD1 matching over 7 bases. Looked up from germline, CDR1 is SGHTA and CDR2 is FQGTGA. J lost 1 base, V lost 7 bases, and 6 bases had no gene match. This CDR3 has 14 amino acids. The CDR3 protein is CASTLRGRNTEAFF. The CDR3 DNA sequence: TGTGCCAGCACCCTGAGGGGGCGGAACACTGAAGCTTTCTTT. Variable domain in full (rest from reference TRBV7-3 and TRBJ1-1): GAGVSQTPSNKVTEKGKYVELRCDPISGHTALYWYRQSLGQGPEFLIYFQGTGAADDSGLPNDRFFAVRPEGSVSTLKIQRTERGDSAVYLCASTLRGRNTEAFFGQGTRLTVV.